One sample yielded the 9 T cell receptor beta chains listed below, sequenced in a study of radiation and T cells in renal cell carcinoma. As to treatment: 15 Gy SBRT to primary tumor, nephrectomy 4 weeks later. The protocol was immunoSEQ multiplex PCR, while the TCRdb copy is restricted to in-frame clones and leaves out a portion. This table holds more than 8,000 clones, roughly three fifths found once. The sample in question was tumor tissue, obtained from a patient whose treatment included radiotherapy and nephrectomy. The receptors were gathered from a man aged 55 to 70 with renal cell carcinoma.

V gene TRBV11-3 combines with J gene TRBJ2-7; weak D call: TRBD2 (6 bases). Per the germline V gene, CDR1 is SGHNT and CDR2 is YENEEA. The V gene lost 5 bases and the J gene lost 4 bases, with 6 bases spanning the gap. The CDR3 is made up of 11 amino acids. For the CDR3, the DNA is TGTGCCAGCAGCGGGAGGTACGAGCAGTACTTC. It encodes CASSGRYEQYF. The entire variable domain, with the rest obtained from reference TRBV11-3 and TRBJ2-7, is as follows: EAGVVQSPRYKIIEKKQPVAFWCNPISGHNTLYWYLQNLGQGPELLIRYENEEAVDDSQLPKDRFSAERLKGVDSTLKIQPAELGDSAVYLCASSGRYEQYFGPGTRLTVT.

V is TRBV7-9 and J is TRBJ1-2; 7 bases align to TRBD1. The ends lost 1 base at V and 0 bases at J; junction bases unmatched: 11. The V gene's germline CDR1 is SEHNR and CDR2 FQNEAQ (reference sequence). CDR3 length: 18 residues. CDR3 sequence reads: CASSLGFAGGHPNYGYTF. The CDR3, as DNA: TGTGCCAGCAGCTTAGGGTTCGCAGGGGGACATCCTAACTATGGCTACACCTTC. The full variable domain, rest sourced from reference TRBV7-9 and TRBJ1-2, is DTGVSQNPRHKITKRGQNVTFRCDPISEHNRLYWYRQTLGQGPEFLTYFQNEAQLEKSRLLSDRFSAERPKGSFSTLEIQRTEQGDSAMYLCASSLGFAGGHPNYGYTFGSGTRLTVV.

This chain uses TRBV6-5 with TRBJ2-7; 10 bases line up with TRBD1. Germline trimming cut 6 bases from V and 5 bases from J; bases unmatched to any gene: 10. The length of the CDR3 is 15 residues. CDR1 and CDR2 (germline): MNHEY, SVGAGI. CDR3 in DNA: TGTGCCAGCAGACCATCCAGGGACAGGGGTAACGAGCAGTACTTC. Translated: CASRPSRDRGNEQYF.

CDR3 residues: CASSFEGEQFF. CDR3 bases: TGTGCCAGCAGTTTTGAGGGTGAGCAGTTCTTC. The chain employs TRBV28 and TRBJ2-1, with D possibly TRBD2 on 5 matching bases. This CDR3 comprises 11 residues. CDR1 MDHEN and CDR2 SYDVKM come from the germline V gene. V was pared by 3 bases and J by 9 bases, with 6 bases between.

As regards this clone: Different DNA sequences within this sample yield the same CDR3. V and J are TRBV5-1 and TRBJ2-7, with D possibly called TRBD1 or TRBD2 (5 bases each). Germline lookup yields CDR1 SGHRS and CDR2 YFSETQ. The CDR3 runs 12 residues. Trimming removed 0 bases from V and 4 bases from J, with 5 bases in between. CDR3 coding DNA: TGCGCCAGCAGCTTGGGGGGGTACGAGCAGTACTTC. As protein: CASSLGGYEQYF.

The V call is TRBV5-1, the J call TRBJ2-7, with 10 bases identical to TRBD1. CDR1 SGHRS and CDR2 YFSETQ come from the germline V gene. The CDR3 spans 15 residues. V lost 5 bases, J lost 5 bases, and 10 bases stayed unmatched. CDR3 region: CASRDWEGQGNEQYF. CDR3 sequence (DNA): TGCGCCAGCAGGGATTGGGAGGGACAGGGGAACGAGCAGTACTTC. Complete variable domain (other parts from reference TRBV5-1 and TRBJ2-7): KAGVTQTPRYLIKTRGQQVTLSCSPISGHRSVSWYQQTPGQGLQFLFEYFSETQRNKGNFPGRFSGRQFSNSRSEMNVSTLELGDSALYLCASRDWEGQGNEQYFGPGTRLTVT.

This chain joins TRBV29-1 and TRBJ2-6; no reliable D call. Trimming removed 8 bases at V and 2 bases at J, with 10 bases between. Germline V gives CDR1 SQVTM, CDR2 ANQGSEA. This CDR3 is 13 amino acids long. CDR3: CSTTETGANVLTF. Here the CDR3 DNA reads TGCAGCACCACGGAGACTGGGGCCAACGTCCTGACTTTC.

The chain joins TRBV6-6 to TRBJ1-6, with 7 bases that match TRBD1. The V and J ends lost 5 bases and 6 bases, in that order; junction bases with no gene match: 7. Looked up from germline, CDR1 is MNHNY and CDR2 is SVGAGI (reference sequence). The CDR3 runs to 15 residues. The CDR3 coding sequence is TGTGCCAGCAGTCCCTCTGGACAGGTTAATTCACCCCTCCACTTT. Protein: CASSPSGQVNSPLHF.

This chain uses TRBV28 with TRBJ1-1; D is unclear. Between the trimmed V and J ends, which lost 4 bases and 3 bases, there was a span of 12 bases. Looked up from germline, CDR1 is MDHEN and CDR2 is SYDVKM. The CDR3 is made up of 14 amino acids. The CDR3 here is CASSYRLGHTEAFF. DNA for the CDR3: TGTGCCAGCAGTTACCGACTAGGGCACACTGAAGCTTTCTTT. The full variable domain, with the rest looked up from reference TRBV28 and TRBJ1-1, is DVKVTQSSRYLVKRTGEKVFLECVQDMDHENMFWYRQDPGLGLRLIYFSYDVKMKEKGDIPEGYSVSREKKERFSLILESASTNQTSMYLCASSYRLGHTEAFFGQGTRLTVV.